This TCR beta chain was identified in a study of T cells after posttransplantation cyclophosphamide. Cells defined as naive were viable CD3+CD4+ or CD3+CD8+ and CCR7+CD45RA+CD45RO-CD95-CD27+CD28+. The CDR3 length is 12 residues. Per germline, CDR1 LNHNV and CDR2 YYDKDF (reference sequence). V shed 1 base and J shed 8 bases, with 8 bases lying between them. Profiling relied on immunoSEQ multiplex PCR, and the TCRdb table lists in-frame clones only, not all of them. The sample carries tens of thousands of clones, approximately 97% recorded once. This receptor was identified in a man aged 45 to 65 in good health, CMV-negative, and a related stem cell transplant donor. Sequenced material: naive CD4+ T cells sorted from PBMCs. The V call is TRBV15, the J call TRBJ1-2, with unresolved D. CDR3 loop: CATSRASSGYTF. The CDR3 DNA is TGTGCCACCAGCAGAGCCTCGAGCGGCTACACCTTC.